What follows are 4 T cell receptor beta chains derived from one specimen sequenced in a study of blood T cells in healthy people across ages. It was with a sample-barcoded 5' primer and a J-beta primer mix that a second PCR of about 6 to 12 cycles was run. One entry per CDR3 protein, called by TCRdb with MiXCR from the 5' RACE reads. The sample includes about 1.8 million distinct CDR3 sequences, just under 50% of them seen just once. The material sequenced was blood. The origin of the receptors is a woman aged 40 to 49 in good health.

As to this clonotype: This could be a read error, since a much larger clone is one nucleotide away. The J gene is TRBJ2-5, the V gene TRBV29-1, with D perhaps TRBD1 (6 bases). TRBJ2-1 matches the DNA end more closely, so the J call is doubtful. CDR1 SQVTM and CDR2 ANQGSEA come from the germline V gene. The CDR3 length is 12 residues. In DNA, the CDR3 is TGCAGCGGTGGACAGCACCAAGAGACCCAGTTCTTC. It codes for CSGGQHQETQFF.

This chain joins TRBV5-1 and TRBJ2-7, with a weak D call TRBD1 (6 bases). This CDR3 contains 13 residues. V was clipped by 5 bases and J by 2 bases, with 11 bases between them. Germline loops: CDR1 SGHRS, CDR2 YFSETQ. The CDR3 DNA sequence: TGCGCCAGCAGTTGGGACAAGACCTACGAGCAGTACTTC. It translates to CASSWDKTYEQYF.

This clonotype turned up a few times. The chain combines TRBV5-8 with TRBJ2-4; D might be TRBD2 (6 bases). Germline assignment: CDR1 SGHTS and CDR2 YDEGEE. The CDR3 totals 12 residues. Trimming took off 5 bases at V and 8 bases at J, with 11 bases between the two ends. The CDR3 loop reads CASRFWEDIQYF. The CDR3 coding sequence is TGTGCCAGCAGGTTCTGGGAGGACATTCAGTACTTC.

With respect to this clonotype: A much larger clone differs from this one at a single base, so this may be a read error. V and J are TRBV20-1 and TRBJ1-2, with TRBD1 matching 7 bases. The CDR3 runs to 13 residues. CDR1 and CDR2 from the germline V gene are DFQATT and SNEGSKA (reference sequence). As DNA, the CDR3 is TGCAGTGCTAGAACCGGGACAGACTATGGCCACACCTTC. The encoded protein is CSARTGTDYGHTF.